The 26 T cell receptor beta chains listed next were all sequenced from one sample in a study of identical twins. TCRdb reanalysed the 5' RACE reads using MiXCR and keeps one entry per CDR3 protein. The data hold fewer than 900,000 distinct CDR3 sequences, with 18% observed a single time. Separately, the same data were catalogued under a study of T cells expressing NK-cell markers.

Specimen: PBMCs. The receptors shown here come from a woman between 18 and 30 years old in good health.

This clonotype occurred many times. This chain connects TRBV11-2 to TRBJ2-3; TRBD2 aligns across 12 bases. The CDR3 has 16 amino acids. V dropped 4 bases and J dropped 8; count of bases not matched to a gene: 10. Germline CDR1 SGHAT, CDR2 FQNNGV. The CDR3 protein is CASSSLTSGGRGTQYF. The CDR3 DNA sequence: TGTGCCAGCAGCTCCCTAACTAGCGGGGGGCGGGGTACGCAGTATTTT.

The rearrangement links TRBV20-1 to TRBJ2-3, with D tentatively TRBD2 (6 bases). The CDR3 spans 14 residues. Trimming took off 4 bases at V and 1 base at J, with 12 bases between the two ends. The V gene's germline CDR1 is DFQATT and CDR2 SNEGSKA (reference sequence). CDR3 bases: TGCAGTGCTAAAGTAGCGGCCGGCACAGATACGCAGTATTTT. As protein: CSAKVAAGTDTQYF.

V and J are TRBV10-3 and TRBJ1-1; TRBD1 is a possible D gene (5 bases). Germline lookup yields CDR1 ENHRY and CDR2 SYGVKD. Deletions cut 7 bases from V and 0 bases from J, with 9 bases between. The CDR3 covers 13 residues. The chain's CDR3 is CAIKAGMNTEAFF. CDR3 bases: TGTGCCATCAAGGCAGGGATGAACACTGAAGCTTTCTTT.

V and J are TRBV20-1 and TRBJ1-1; 8 positions agree with TRBD1. The CDR3 runs 14 residues. CDR1 DFQATT and CDR2 SNEGSKA come from the germline V gene (reference sequence). The trim removed 5 bases at V and 6 bases at J, leaving 11 bases unmatched. CDR3 amino acids: CSARPGQGSSEAFF. For the CDR3, the DNA is TGCAGTGCTCGCCCCGGACAGGGAAGCTCTGAAGCTTTCTTT.

V gene TRBV7-2 combines with J gene TRBJ2-2; TRBD1 or TRBD2 may be the D gene (5 bases each). Trimming shortened V by 5 bases and J by 3 bases, and 10 bases separated the two germline ends. This CDR3 is built from 14 residues. CDR1 is SGHTA and CDR2 is FQGNSA in the germline V gene. CDR3 in DNA: TGTGCCAGCAGCCAAGAGGGGTACACCGGGGAGCTGTTTTTT. Translating gives CASSQEGYTGELFF. Based on the CDR3 plus reference TRBV7-2 and TRBJ2-2, the full variable domain is GAGVSQSPSNKVTEKGKDVELRCDPISGHTALYWYRQSLGQGLEFLIYFQGNSAPDKSGLPSDRFSAERTGGSVSTLTIQRTQQEDSAVYLCASSQEGYTGELFFGEGSRLTVL.

This clonotype showed up just a few times. The genes are TRBV3-1 and TRBJ2-2; D may match TRBD1 or TRBD2 (6 bases each). Trimming took 4 bases from V and 4 from J, leaving 13 bases between them. Germline-derived CDR1 and CDR2 are LGHDT and YNNKEL (reference sequence). The CDR3 has 15 amino acids. The CDR3 nucleotides read TGTGCCAGCAGCCGTGGGGGGCATAGCACCGGGGAGCTGTTTTTT. Its protein product is CASSRGGHSTGELFF.

This clonotype was detected a few times. The CDR3 nucleotides read TGCAGCGTTGAGACTAGCGGGAGGCCGTTCTTC. It encodes CSVETSGRPFF. The rearrangement uses TRBV29-1 and TRBJ2-1, with TRBD2 identical over 13 bases. CDR1 SQVTM and CDR2 ANQGSEA come from the germline V gene. This CDR3 contains 11 residues. The J segment lost 15 bases and the V segment lost 3 bases, leaving 2 bases of the junction unmatched.

The chain uses TRBV4-3 and TRBJ2-3; 10 bases fit TRBD2. CDR3 length: 19 amino acids. V shed 4 bases and J 0 bases; nucleotides not matched to a gene: 13. The germline V gene has CDR1 LGHNA and CDR2 YSLEER. CDR3 protein: CASSPDQREGLLSTDTQYF. The CDR3 DNA is TGCGCCAGCAGCCCCGATCAGCGGGAGGGCCTTTTGAGCACAGATACGCAGTATTTT.

V is TRBV6-5 and J is TRBJ1-5, with a possible D match to TRBD1 (5 bases). CDR1 and CDR2 from the germline V gene are MNHEY and SVGAGI. The CDR3 has 14 residues. With 0 bases removed from V and 9 bases from J, the gap between germline ends came to 12 bases. CDR3 coding DNA: TGTGCCAGCAGTTACTCGTCTCAAAGGGGGCCCCAGCATTTT. Protein product: CASSYSSQRGPQHF.

A few counts support this clonotype. The chain carries TRBV10-3 and TRBJ2-7, with D perhaps matching TRBD1 (6 bases). V dropped 6 bases and J dropped 0 bases, with 18 bases sitting between them. From germline, CDR1 is ENHRY and CDR2 SYGVKD. This CDR3 region has 16 residues. The DNA for the CDR3 is TGTGCCATCAGAGGGGCCCGGGACACGAGCTCCTACGAGCAGTACTTC. This codes for CAIRGARDTSSYEQYF.

The chain recombines TRBV5-1 with TRBJ2-5; TRBD2 is a possible D gene (5 bases). CDR3 size: 14 residues. CDR1 is SGHRS, CDR2 YFSETQ, per germline. V gave up 3 bases and J gave up 5 bases, with 14 bases separating them. Here the CDR3 reads CASSSGIASETQYF. CDR3 coding DNA: TGCGCCAGCAGCTCGGGAATAGCCTCTGAGACCCAGTACTTC. The complete variable domain, with remaining parts taken from reference TRBV5-1 and TRBJ2-5, reads KAGVTQTPRYLIKTRGQQVTLSCSPISGHRSVSWYQQTPGQGLQFLFEYFSETQRNKGNFPGRFSGRQFSNSRSEMNVSTLELGDSALYLCASSSGIASETQYFGPGTRLLVL.

V gene TRBV6-5 combines with J gene TRBJ2-6, with 14 bases aligning to TRBD2. Germline CDR1 reads MNHEY; CDR2 reads SVGAGI. V lost 2 bases and J lost 4; bases outside the gene matches: 4. The CDR3 is 18 residues long. The CDR3 nucleotides are TGTGCCAGCAGTTACGGGACTAGCGGGAGCGGGGGGGCCAACGTCCTGACTTTC. It encodes CASSYGTSGSGGANVLTF.

This clonotype was seen a few times. The chain joins TRBV7-2 to TRBJ1-3; 7 bases line up with TRBD1. Germline CDR1 is SGHTA and CDR2 is FQGNSA. V trimming: 7 bases; J trimming: 9 bases; junction bases outside the gene matches: 6. This CDR3 has 12 amino acids. CDR3 DNA sequence: TGTGCCAGCACCCACAGGGGCTTCACCATATATTTT. It translates to CASTHRGFTIYF.

This clonotype occurred many times. V gene TRBV12-3 or TRBV12-4 combines with J gene TRBJ2-3, with unresolved D. V was clipped by 5 bases and J by 1 base, with 10 bases between them. This CDR3 is 14 amino acids long. CDR3 sequence reads: CASSLLPGTDTQYF. CDR3 DNA sequence: TGTGCCAGCAGTCTGTTGCCCGGCACAGATACGCAGTATTTT.

The V call is TRBV12-3 or TRBV12-4, the J call TRBJ1-2; TRBD1 is a possible D gene (5 bases). The V gene lost 5 bases and the J gene lost 3 bases, with 16 bases spanning the gap. The CDR3 has 15 residues. CDR3 in amino acids: CASSRKVRADYGYTF. Here the CDR3 DNA reads TGTGCCAGCAGTCGGAAAGTCAGGGCTGACTATGGCTACACCTTC.

Concerning this clonotype itself: With a much larger clone just one base away, this may be a read error. The chain combines TRBV20-1 with TRBJ2-5, with 7 bases aligning to TRBD2. V lost 6 bases and J lost 1; bases outside the gene matches: 14. There are 16 residues in the CDR3. Germline CDR1 DFQATT, CDR2 SNEGSKA (reference sequence). The DNA for the CDR3 is TGCAGTGCCGCAGCTTTAGCGGGCCATCCCCAAGAGACCCAGTACTTC. It codes for CSAAALAGHPQETQYF.

This clonotype was counted a few times. This chain connects TRBV18 to TRBJ1-2; D is unclear. The CDR3 covers 14 residues. Germline CDR1 and CDR2: KGHSH and LQKENI. V was cut by 6 bases and J by 4 bases, with 15 bases left in between. CDR3 sequence: CASSQTADGYGYTF. The CDR3 DNA reads TGTGCCAGCTCGCAGACCGCCGATGGCTATGGCTACACCTTC.

The chain links TRBV2 to TRBJ2-1; D gene unclear. The CDR3 is made up of 11 amino acids. Trimming shortened V by 8 bases and J by 7 bases, and 9 bases separated the two germline ends. CDR1 is SNHLY, CDR2 FYNNEI, per germline. CDR3 DNA: TGTGCCAGCCGCCCCGGGAATGAGCAGTTCTTC. It encodes CASRPGNEQFF.

This clonotype has a handful of counts. The J gene is TRBJ2-7, the V gene TRBV10-2, with 8 bases fitting TRBD2. CDR1 is WSHSY, CDR2 SAAADI, per germline. V lost 3 bases to trimming and J lost 3 bases; unmatched junction nucleotides: 7. The CDR3 totals 15 residues. As DNA, the CDR3 is TGCGCCAGCAGTGATCCAGCGGGGGCCCACTACGAGCAGTACTTC. Translation gives CASSDPAGAHYEQYF.

In this sample, this clonotype turned up a few times. This chain uses TRBV12-3 or TRBV12-4 with TRBJ2-1; TRBD2 matches at 11 bases. There are 15 residues in the CDR3. J lost 5 bases, V lost 6 bases, and 6 bases had no gene match. The CDR3 here is CASRSRLAGNNEQFF. The DNA of the CDR3 is TGTGCCAGCAGATCAAGACTAGCGGGGAACAATGAGCAGTTCTTC.

This clonotype was seen more than once but under ten times. J is TRBJ1-1 and V is TRBV5-1; D is unclear. The CDR3 runs 12 residues. With 0 bases removed from V and 8 bases from J, the gap between germline ends came to 8 bases. In germline, CDR1 is SGHRS, CDR2 YFSETQ. In DNA, the CDR3 is TGCGCCAGCAGCTTGGAACCAGTCGAAGCTTTCTTT. It encodes CASSLEPVEAFF.

This clonotype was counted many times. The V gene is TRBV20-1, the J gene TRBJ2-1, with 9 bases that match TRBD2. This CDR3 has 13 amino acids. V dropped 6 bases and J dropped 4; count of bases not matched to a gene: 4. From germline, CDR1 is DFQATT and CDR2 SNEGSKA (reference sequence). The CDR3 protein is CSAVGLAYNEQFF. As DNA, the CDR3 is TGCAGTGCAGTGGGACTAGCATACAATGAGCAGTTCTTC.

This chain uses TRBV6-2 or TRBV6-3 with TRBJ2-7; tentative D call: TRBD2 (6 bases). The V and J ends lost 11 bases and 6 bases respectively, with 14 bases between them. CDR1 and CDR2 from the germline V gene are MNHEY and SVGEGT. The CDR3 length is 11 residues. The CDR3 region has the DNA TGTGCCGGAGGGTTGGGTGGCGAGCAGTACTTC. Residues: CAGGLGGEQYF.

This clonotype was counted between two and nine times. The J gene is TRBJ1-1, the V gene TRBV5-1, with D hard to call. Trimming removed 1 base from V and 1 base from J, with 8 bases in between. The germline V gene encodes CDR1 SGHRS and CDR2 YFSETQ. The CDR3 is 14 amino acids. In nucleotides, the CDR3 is TGCGCCAGCAGCTTGTTCGTTCCGAACACTGAAGCTTTCTTT. Translation: CASSLFVPNTEAFF.

The V and J genes are TRBV10-3 and TRBJ1-1, with a weak D call TRBD1 (5 bases). There are 14 residues in the CDR3. The V and J ends lost 7 bases and 0 bases respectively, with 12 bases between them. Per the germline V gene, CDR1 is ENHRY and CDR2 is SYGVKD. In DNA, the CDR3 is TGTGCCATCACCCCCCAGGGTCTGAACACTGAAGCTTTCTTT. Translating it yields CAITPQGLNTEAFF.

The gene calls are TRBV12-3 or TRBV12-4 and TRBJ1-1; no definite D call. The CDR3 extends over 13 amino acids. The V end lost 1 base, the J end lost 7 bases, and 10 bases lay between the germline ends. The CDR3 DNA follows: TGTGCCAGCAGTTTAGGAGGGAAAGGTGAAGCTTTCTTT. Protein product: CASSLGGKGEAFF.